The sequence of this T cell receptor beta chain was determined in a study of blood T cell repertoires in COVID-19. Turning to the study itself: Samples of COVID-19 (acute and convalescent) were obtained from the United States, Italy and Spain. Nucleic acid was either cDNA or gDNA, and it came from T cells, B-cell-depleted T cells, or PBMCs.

V was pared by 4 bases and J by 0 bases, with 3 bases between. CDR3 length equals 12 residues. Germline V gene lookup returns CDR1 SGHRS and CDR2 YFSETQ. The table came from immunoSEQ multiplex PCR; TCRdb's copy has only in-frame clones and leaves some out. The sample gives roughly 130,000 clones, more than 75% of which show up once; about 12% is in the top ten. Sequenced input: peripheral blood. The sequence derives from an elderly man with acute or convalescent COVID-19. This chain uses TRBV5-1 with TRBJ2-3; D is ambiguous. The CDR3 reads CASSLSTDTQYF. In DNA, the CDR3 is TGCGCCAGCAGCCTTAGCACAGATACGCAGTATTTT.